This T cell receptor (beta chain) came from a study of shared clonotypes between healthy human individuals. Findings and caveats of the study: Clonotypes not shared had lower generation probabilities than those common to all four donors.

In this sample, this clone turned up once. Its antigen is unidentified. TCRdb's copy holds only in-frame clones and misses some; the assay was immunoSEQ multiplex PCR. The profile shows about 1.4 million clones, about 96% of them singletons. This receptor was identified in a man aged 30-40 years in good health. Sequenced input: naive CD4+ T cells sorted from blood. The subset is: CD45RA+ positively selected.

The CDR3 coding sequence is TGTGCCAGCAGCTGGGGACGGTTATTTAGTAATGAAAAACTGTTTTTT. Translating gives CASSWGRLFSNEKLFF. The chain joins TRBV5-5 to TRBJ1-4, with a possible D match to TRBD1 (5 bases). CDR1 SGHKS and CDR2 YYEKEE come from the germline V gene (reference sequence). V was clipped by 3 bases and J by 4 bases, with 16 bases between them. This CDR3 has 16 amino acids.